One TCR beta chain is described in this entry. Its antigen is unknown. The CDR3 is 14 amino acids. The V end was cut by 3 bases, the J end by 6 bases, with 11 bases between. CDR1 ENHRY and CDR2 SYGVKD come from the germline V gene. The data are from a study of response to subunit inactivated influenza vaccine. TCRdb reprocessed the RT-PCR reads via MiXCR and lists one record per CDR3 protein. The data show 800,000 to 1,000,000 distinct CDR3 sequences, roughly 20% seen once. The study's findings and limits: The authors proposed limited new T cell recruitment per seasonal influenza vaccination.

This chain links TRBV10-3 with TRBJ1-4; D is perhaps TRBD1 (6 bases). The sequence derives from a man in his fifties who received an inactivated influenza vaccine. The input for sequencing was PBMCs from blood, taken roughly 5 days after vaccination. The CDR3 DNA follows: TGTGCCATCAGTGATTGGAACAGGGATGAAAAACTGTTTTTT. Its protein is CAISDWNRDEKLFF.